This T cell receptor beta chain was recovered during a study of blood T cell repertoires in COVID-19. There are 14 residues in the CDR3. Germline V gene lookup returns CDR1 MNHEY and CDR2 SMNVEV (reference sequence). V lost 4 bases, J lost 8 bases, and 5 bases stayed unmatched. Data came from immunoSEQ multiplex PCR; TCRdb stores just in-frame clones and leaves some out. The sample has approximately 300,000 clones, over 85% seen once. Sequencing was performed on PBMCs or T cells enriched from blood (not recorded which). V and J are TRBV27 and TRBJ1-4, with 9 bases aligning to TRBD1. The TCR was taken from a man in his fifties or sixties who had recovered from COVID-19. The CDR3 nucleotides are TGTGCCAGCAGTTACTACAGGGGGCACGAAAAACTGTTTTTT. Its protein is CASSYYRGHEKLFF.